This T cell receptor beta chain was captured by sequencing in a study of shared clonotypes between healthy human individuals. To note about this clone: No antigen is known for it. Other DNA sequences within the sample encode an identical CDR3.

Generated by immunoSEQ multiplex PCR, the TCRdb table keeps only in-frame clones and is missing some. The table has about 2.1 million clones, around 93% seen once; the top ten hold over 1.5%. Naive CD8 isolation took CD45RO-negative cells positively selected for CCR7 and excluded terminally differentiated effector memory CD45RA+ cells. The study's findings and limits: Since donors were few, the genetic and exposure-history diversity represented was limited. It was observed that around 5% of naive CD4 clonotypes were shared across a handful of donors.

Germline V gene sequence: CDR1 SGDLS, CDR2 YYNGEE. V shed 4 bases and J shed 6 bases, with 8 bases lying between them. The CDR3 covers 12 residues. V gene TRBV9 combines with J gene TRBJ2-1; D gene ambiguous. The source material was naive CD8+ T cells from PBMCs. The sequence was collected from a man aged 18 to 35 in good health. Some clones in this sample may be carry-over from other donors' samples. This CDR3 is CASSPPSNEQFF. CDR3 sequence (DNA): TGTGCCAGCAGCCCCCCCTCCAATGAGCAGTTCTTC.